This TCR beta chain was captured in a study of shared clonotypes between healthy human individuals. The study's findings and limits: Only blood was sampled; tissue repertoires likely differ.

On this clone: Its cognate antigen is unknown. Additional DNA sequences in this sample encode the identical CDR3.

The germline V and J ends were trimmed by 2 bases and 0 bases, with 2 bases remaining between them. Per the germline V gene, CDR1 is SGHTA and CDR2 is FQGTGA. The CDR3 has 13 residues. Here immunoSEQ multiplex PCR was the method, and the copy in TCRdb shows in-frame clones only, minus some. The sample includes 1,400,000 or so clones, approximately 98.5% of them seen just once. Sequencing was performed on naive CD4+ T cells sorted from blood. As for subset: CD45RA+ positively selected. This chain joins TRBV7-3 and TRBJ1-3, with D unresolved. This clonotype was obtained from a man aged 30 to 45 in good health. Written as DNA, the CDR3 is TGTGCCAGCAGCTTAGGCTCTGGAAACACCATATATTTT. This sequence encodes CASSLGSGNTIYF.